Listed below are T cell receptor beta chains from one sample, sequenced in a study of beta chain features in type 1 diabetes. The repertoire was sequenced with immunoSEQ multiplex PCR; TCRdb's copy has only in-frame clones and lacks some. The sample lists more than 85,000 clones; under 40% were seen once. Sequencing was done on a sample of stem cell memory CD4+ T cells from blood. These TCRs come from a woman under 30 in good health. CDR3s include the opening cysteine and the closing phenylalanine or tryptophan. D genes are given only for firm matches. Some rows have no size entry. The others give once, few or many, or a class for an expanded clone.

j_call clone_size d_call v_call cdr3_aa cdr3_nt
TRBJ2-2 few TRBD2 TRBV4-2 CASSQEAAGGAGELFF TGTGCCAGCAGCCAAGAGGCAGCGGGAGGCGCCGGGGAGCTGTTTTTT
TRBJ1-5 NA NA TRBV7-3 CASSLWASNQPQHF TGTGCCAGCAGCTTATGGGCGTCCAATCAGCCCCAGCATTTT
TRBJ2-5 NA TRBD2 TRBV28 CASSFTSGRFGETQYF TGTGCCAGCAGTTTCACTAGCGGGAGGTTCGGGGAGACCCAGTACTTC
TRBJ1-1 NA NA TRBV28 CASVPGMNTEAFF TGTGCCAGCGTCCCAGGGATGAACACTGAAGCTTTCTTT
TRBJ1-5 NA NA TRBV19 CASSRWSSNQPQHF TGTGCCAGTAGTAGGTGGAGTAGCAATCAGCCCCAGCATTTT
TRBJ2-5 NA NA TRBV18 CASSPPSEGKQYF TGTGCCAGCTCACCACCTAGCGAAGGGAAGCAGTACTTC
TRBJ2-1 NA NA TRBV28 CASRKKSSYNEQFF TGTGCCAGCAGGAAGAAGAGCTCCTACAATGAGCAGTTCTTC
TRBJ2-7 once TRBD2 TRBV30 CAFLAGVGEQYF TGTGCCTTTCTAGCGGGAGTTGGGGAGCAGTACTTC
TRBJ2-7 NA TRBD1 TRBV7-9 CASSLMTGTSYEQYF TGTGCCAGCAGCCTGATGACAGGGACCTCCTACGAGCAGTACTTC
TRBJ1-1 once NA TRBV19 CASSSALRMNTEAFF TGTGCCAGTAGTTCCGCCCTCAGAATGAACACTGAAGCTTTCTTT
TRBJ1-2 few NA TRBV6-5 CASSYSRQNYGYTF TGTGCCAGCAGTTACTCGAGACAGAACTATGGCTACACCTTC
TRBJ1-1 NA NA TRBV7-6 CASSLKGDTEAFF TGTGCCAGCAGTCTGAAGGGGGACACTGAAGCTTTCTTT
TRBJ2-3 once NA TRBV9 CASSPWGQSTDTQYF TGTGCCAGCAGCCCCTGGGGGCAGAGCACAGATACGCAGTATTTT
TRBJ1-5 NA NA TRBV4-1 CASSQASRDDQPQHF TGCGCCAGCAGCCAAGCAAGCAGGGATGATCAGCCCCAGCATTTT
TRBJ2-3 NA NA TRBV4-1 CASSQELRTDTQYF TGCGCCAGCAGCCAAGAACTACGGACAGATACGCAGTATTTT
TRBJ2-5 NA NA TRBV28 CASSPVWPSQPETQYF TGTGCCAGCAGCCCGGTTTGGCCCTCACAGCCAGAGACCCAGTACTTC
TRBJ1-1 NA NA TRBV10-3 CAISEHGYTEAFF TGTGCCATCAGTGAGCACGGTTACACTGAAGCTTTCTTT
TRBJ2-7 NA NA TRBV7-8 CASSRIDSSYEQYF TGTGCCAGCAGCCGGATCGACAGCTCCTACGAGCAGTACTTC
TRBJ1-2 NA TRBD1 TRBV2 CASSERQGTPSANYGYTF TGTGCCAGCAGTGAGAGACAGGGGACCCCCTCTGCTAACTATGGCTACACCTTC
TRBJ2-7 NA TRBD1 TRBV19 CASSGTGGPYEQYF TGTGCCAGTAGTGGGACAGGGGGCCCCTACGAGCAGTACTTC
TRBJ2-7 NA NA TRBV10-3 CAISGPGRSYEQYF TGTGCCATCAGTGGGCCAGGGCGATCCTACGAGCAGTACTTC
TRBJ2-3 NA NA TRBV18 CASSPLRDTQYF TGTGCCAGCTCACCACTGCGAGATACGCAGTATTTT
TRBJ1-4 NA NA TRBV5-1 CASSLGGKLFF TGCGCCAGCAGCTTGGGCGGAAAACTGTTTTTT
TRBJ1-2 NA NA TRBV6-5 CASSSLDWGDYGYTF TGTGCCAGCAGTTCCTTGGACTGGGGGGACTATGGCTACACCTTC
TRBJ1-3 NA NA TRBV7-9 CASSLQGIRSTNTIYF TGTGCCAGCAGCTTACAGGGGATTCGATCTACAAACACCATATATTTT
TRBJ1-5 NA NA TRBV10-3 CAISESGRAGDQPQHF TGTGCCATCAGTGAGTCGGGTAGGGCAGGGGATCAGCCCCAGCATTTT
TRBJ1-1 NA NA TRBV18 CASSPVGTLNTEAFF TGTGCCAGCTCACCCGTAGGGACACTGAACACTGAAGCTTTCTTT
TRBJ1-1 few NA TRBV29-1 CSVVDRWTEAFF TGCAGCGTTGTTGACAGGTGGACTGAAGCTTTCTTT
TRBJ1-5 few NA TRBV28 CASRLGQAHSNQPQHF TGTGCCAGCAGACTGGGGCAGGCCCATAGCAATCAGCCCCAGCATTTT
TRBJ2-1 few TRBD2 TRBV10-3 CAISLTGGGEQFF TGTGCCATCAGCCTGACCGGGGGGGGAGAGCAGTTCTTC
TRBJ2-1 NA TRBD2 TRBV5-1 CASSLEGLAGNEQFF TGCGCCAGCAGCTTGGAGGGACTAGCAGGTAATGAGCAGTTCTTC
TRBJ2-1 NA TRBD2 TRBV6-1 CASSGAGGLYNEQFF TGTGCCAGCAGTGGGGCGGGAGGCTTATACAATGAGCAGTTCTTC
TRBJ2-1 once TRBD2 TRBV6-5 CASSRLAGAGYEQFF TGTGCCAGCAGCAGACTAGCGGGAGCCGGCTATGAGCAGTTCTTC
TRBJ2-3 NA TRBD1 TRBV7-9 CASSLGQGNTDTQYF TGTGCCAGCAGCTTAGGACAGGGGAACACAGATACGCAGTATTTT
TRBJ1-5 NA NA TRBV19 CASSIEPQWQPQHF TGTGCCAGTAGTATAGAACCCCAGTGGCAGCCCCAGCATTTT
TRBJ2-7 NA NA TRBV11-2 CASSLNRQTASYEQYF TGTGCCAGCAGCCTGAACCGGCAGACAGCGAGCTACGAGCAGTACTTC
TRBJ2-1 NA NA TRBV18 CASSPRGPVANEQFF TGTGCCAGCTCACCACGCGGGCCAGTGGCGAATGAGCAGTTCTTC
TRBJ1-2 NA NA TRBV5-4 CASSPRGGRGYTF TGTGCCAGCAGCCCCCGGGGAGGGCGCGGCTACACCTTC
TRBJ2-1 NA NA TRBV7-2 CASSPGTFNEQFF TGTGCCAGCAGCCCCGGGACTTTTAATGAGCAGTTCTTC
TRBJ2-7 few NA TRBV1 CTSSQEGTSGASYEQYF TGCACCAGCAGCCAAGAAGGGACTAGCGGGGCCTCCTACGAGCAGTACTTC
TRBJ1-6 NA NA TRBV28 CASSLWGGPNSPLHF TGTGCCAGCAGTTTATGGGGGGGACCAAATTCACCCCTCCACTTT
TRBJ1-4 few NA TRBV14 CASSQDQGGGLRVNEKLFF TGTGCCAGCAGCCAAGATCAGGGAGGAGGTCTTCGGGTTAATGAAAAACTGTTTTTT
TRBJ2-7 few NA TRBV14 CASSKGDGSYYEQYF TGTGCCAGCAGCAAGGGGGACGGGTCCTACTACGAGCAGTACTTC
TRBJ2-1 NA TRBD2 TRBV5-1 CASSSTSGRVSGNEQFF TGCGCCAGCAGCTCTACTAGCGGGAGGGTGTCGGGGAATGAGCAGTTCTTC